The next 2 T cell receptor beta chains were all read from a single sample in a study of T-cell reconstitution after alpha-beta-depleted transplantation in children. A TCRbeta library incorporating unique molecular identifiers was prepared. TCRdb processed the PCR reads anew with MiXCR; each CDR3 protein has one entry. The sample records some 200,000 distinct CDR3 sequences, approximately 8% being singletons. Sequencing used PBMCs, mostly from graft donor cells, obtained 360 days after TCRalphabeta/CD19-depleted stem cell transplant. These receptors were collected from a male patient aged 2 to 10 who had a stem cell transplant for acute myeloid leukemia, so the T cells may come from the graft donor.

This clonotype was picked up a small number of times. The chain has TRBV27 and TRBJ2-7, with D uncertain. The CDR3 extends over 14 amino acids. The germline gives CDR1 MNHEY, CDR2 SMNVEV (reference sequence). The V end was cut by 5 bases, the J end by 3 bases, with 14 bases between. For the CDR3, the DNA is TGTGCCAGCAGTCTCCAGGCTAGATTCTACGAGCAGTACTTC. It codes for CASSLQARFYEQYF.

This clonotype was counted ten times or more. The junction differs from germline at one of its ends, possibly a read error. The J gene is TRBJ2-1, the V gene TRBV5-1; no firm D call. The germline gives CDR1 SGHRS, CDR2 YFSETQ. The CDR3 runs to 14 residues. CDR3 in amino acids: CASSLGDSYNEQFF. CDR3 sequence (DNA): TGTGCCAGCAGCCTCGGCGACTCCTACAATGAGCAGTTCTTC.